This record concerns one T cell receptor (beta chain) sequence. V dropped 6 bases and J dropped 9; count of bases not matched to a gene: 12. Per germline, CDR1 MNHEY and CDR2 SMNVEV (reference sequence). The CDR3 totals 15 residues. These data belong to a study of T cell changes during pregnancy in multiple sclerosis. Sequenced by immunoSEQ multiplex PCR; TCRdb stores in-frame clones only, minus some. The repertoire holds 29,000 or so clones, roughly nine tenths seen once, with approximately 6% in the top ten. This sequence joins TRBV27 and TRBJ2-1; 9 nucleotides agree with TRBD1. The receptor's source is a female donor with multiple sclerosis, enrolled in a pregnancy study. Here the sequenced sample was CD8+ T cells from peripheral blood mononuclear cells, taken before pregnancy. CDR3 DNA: TGTGCCAGCAGCTTTCTCGGACAGGGGAGCGGTGAGCAGTTCTTC. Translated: CASSFLGQGSGEQFF.